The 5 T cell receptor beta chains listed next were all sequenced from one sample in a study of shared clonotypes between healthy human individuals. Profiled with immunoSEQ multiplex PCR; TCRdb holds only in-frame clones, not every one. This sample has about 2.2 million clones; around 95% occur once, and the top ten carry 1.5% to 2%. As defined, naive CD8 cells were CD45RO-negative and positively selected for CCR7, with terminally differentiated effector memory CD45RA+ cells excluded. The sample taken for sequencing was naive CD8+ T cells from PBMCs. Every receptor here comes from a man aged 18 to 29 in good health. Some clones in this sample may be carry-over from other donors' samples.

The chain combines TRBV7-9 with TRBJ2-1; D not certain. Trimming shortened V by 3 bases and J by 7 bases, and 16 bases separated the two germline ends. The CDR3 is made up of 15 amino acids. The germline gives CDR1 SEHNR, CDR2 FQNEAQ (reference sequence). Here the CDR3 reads CASSFVSETSNEQFF. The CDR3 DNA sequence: TGTGCCAGCAGCTTTGTTTCCGAGACGTCGAATGAGCAGTTCTTC. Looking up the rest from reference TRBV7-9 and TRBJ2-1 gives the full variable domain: DTGVSQNPRHKITKRGQNVTFRCDPISEHNRLYWYRQTLGQGPEFLTYFQNEAQLEKSRLLSDRFSAERPKGSFSTLEIQRTEQGDSAMYLCASSFVSETSNEQFFGPGTRLTVL.

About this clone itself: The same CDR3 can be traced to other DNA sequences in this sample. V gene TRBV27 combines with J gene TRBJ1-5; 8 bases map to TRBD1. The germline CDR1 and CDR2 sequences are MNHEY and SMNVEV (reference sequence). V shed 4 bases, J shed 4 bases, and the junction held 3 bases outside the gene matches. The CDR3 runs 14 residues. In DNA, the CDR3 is TGTGCCAGCAGTTCCAGACAGGGGAATCAGCCCCAGCATTTT. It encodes CASSSRQGNQPQHF.

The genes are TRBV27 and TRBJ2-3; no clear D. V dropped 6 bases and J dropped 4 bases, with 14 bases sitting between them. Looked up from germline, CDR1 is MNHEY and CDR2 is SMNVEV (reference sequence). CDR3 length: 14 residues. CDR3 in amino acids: CASSIGLVADTQYF. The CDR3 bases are TGTGCCAGCAGCATAGGGCTAGTGGCAGATACGCAGTATTTT.

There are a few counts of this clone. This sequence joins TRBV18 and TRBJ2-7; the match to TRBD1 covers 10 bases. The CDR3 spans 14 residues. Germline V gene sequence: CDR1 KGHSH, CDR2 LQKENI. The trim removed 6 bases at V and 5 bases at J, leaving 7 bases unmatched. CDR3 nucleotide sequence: TGTGCCAGCTCTCTCCGGGACAGGGGACACGAGCAGTACTTC. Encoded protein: CASSLRDRGHEQYF.

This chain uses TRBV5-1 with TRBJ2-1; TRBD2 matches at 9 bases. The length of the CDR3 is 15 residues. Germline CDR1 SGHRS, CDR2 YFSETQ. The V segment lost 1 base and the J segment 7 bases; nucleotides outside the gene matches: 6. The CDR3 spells CASSLYASGTNEQFF. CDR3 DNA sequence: TGCGCCAGCAGCTTGTATGCTAGCGGGACTAATGAGCAGTTCTTC.